These 9 T cell receptor beta chains share one sample of origin, sequenced in a study of vaccination and CD4 T cells after COVID-19. The Oncomine TCR Beta short-read assay was applied to DNA of cultured CD4+ T cells. From cultured CD4+ T cells, genomic DNA was extracted. TCRdb reanalysed the PCR reads using MiXCR and keeps one entry per CDR3 protein. Of several thousand distinct CDR3 sequences in the sample, 30% to 35% were seen once. The antigens these receptors bind are not known. Treatment specified: approximately 9-day PBMC culture with coronavirus spike peptide pools or control peptides (ViraFEST assay). Collection of the unexposed donor's CD4+ T cells took place before the COVID-19 pandemic (2011-2018). Sequencing was carried out using CD4+ T cells from blood, cultured in vitro. Receptors were obtained from a human donor in good health.

CDR3 sequence: CASSRGLGEQFF. As DNA, the CDR3 is TGTGCCAGCAGCCGGGGGTTGGGTGAGCAGTTCTTC. V is TRBV14 and J is TRBJ2-1; possibly TRBD1 or TRBD2 for D (5 bases each). This CDR3 is built from 12 residues. V shed 4 bases and J shed 9 bases, with 10 bases lying between them. Germline V CDR1 and CDR2: SGHDN, FVKESK.

The V call is TRBV27, the J call TRBJ1-3; unclear D gene. Germline V gene lookup returns CDR1 MNHEY and CDR2 SMNVEV (reference sequence). Trimming took 6 bases from V and 4 from J, leaving 16 bases between them. The CDR3 contains 15 residues. The CDR3 spells CASSKAPLWGNTIYF. The CDR3 bases are TGTGCCAGCAGCAAAGCCCCGTTGTGGGGAAACACCATATATTTT.

The rearrangement uses TRBV7-2 and TRBJ2-3; tentative D call: TRBD2 (6 bases). The V end lost 5 bases, the J end lost 1 base, and 19 bases lay between the germline ends. The CDR3 has 17 residues. The germline V gene encodes CDR1 SGHTA and CDR2 FQGNSA. The CDR3: CASSKFPPGGGTDTQYF. The CDR3 DNA reads TGTGCCAGCAGCAAGTTCCCCCCTGGCGGGGGCACAGATACGCAGTATTTT.

The rearrangement uses TRBV5-1 and TRBJ1-1; 9 positions match TRBD1. J gave up 6 bases and V 4 bases, and 13 bases lay outside the gene matches. The germline V gene has CDR1 SGHRS and CDR2 YFSETQ. CDR3 length: 16 amino acids. CDR3 sequence (DNA): TGCGCCAGCAGCCATTCCCTGGGACAGGGAACATCTGAAGCTTTCTTT. Translation gives CASSHSLGQGTSEAFF.

The chain is built from TRBV6-5 and TRBJ2-1; no definite D call. The CDR3 runs to 17 residues. The germline V gene encodes CDR1 MNHEY and CDR2 SVGAGI. Trimming took off 0 bases at V and 4 bases at J, with 16 bases between the two ends. In DNA form, the CDR3 reads TGTGCCAGCAGTTACTCGATCCGATCCTACAATTACAATGAGCAGTTCTTC. Amino acid sequence: CASSYSIRSYNYNEQFF.

The chain uses TRBV25-1 and TRBJ2-1; D call uncertain. This CDR3 comprises 14 residues. CDR1 and CDR2 from the germline V gene are MGHDK and SYGVNS. V dropped 2 bases and J dropped 5 bases, with 10 bases sitting between them. CDR3 sequence: CASSEIPGNNEQFF. The CDR3 DNA follows: TGTGCCAGCAGTGAAATCCCCGGAAACAATGAGCAGTTCTTC.

The chain joins TRBV30 to TRBJ1-1; D might be TRBD1 (6 bases). This CDR3 contains 11 residues. V was cut by 0 bases and J by 9 bases, with 8 bases left in between. In germline, CDR1 is GTSNPN, CDR2 SVGIG (reference sequence). The CDR3 is CAWSVTGKAFF. CDR3 DNA sequence: TGTGCCTGGAGTGTAACAGGGAAAGCTTTCTTT. The variable domain in full, with the rest retrieved from reference TRBV30 and TRBJ1-1, is SQTIHQWPATLVQPVGSPLSLECTVEGTSNPNLYWYRQAAGRGLQLLFYSVGIGQISSEVPQNLSASRPQDRQFILSSKKLLLSDSGFYLCAWSVTGKAFFGQGTRLTVV.

The chain carries TRBV7-2 and TRBJ1-1; no clear D gene. The CDR3 contains 17 residues. V lost 5 bases, J lost 3 bases, and 22 bases lay in between. Germline values: CDR1 SGHTA, CDR2 FQGNSA. The CDR3 spells CASSLRSGSSYDTEAFF. DNA for the CDR3: TGTGCCAGCAGCCTGAGAAGCGGCAGTTCATACGACACTGAAGCTTTCTTT.

This clonotype has only a few counts. V is TRBV10-3 and J is TRBJ2-3, with D perhaps TRBD2 (6 bases). The V end was cut by 4 bases, the J end by 1 base, with 12 bases between. CDR1 ENHRY and CDR2 SYGVKD come from the germline V gene. This CDR3 is built from 15 residues. The CDR3 is CAISGTTGGTDTQYF. The CDR3 DNA sequence: TGTGCCATCAGTGGGACGACGGGGGGCACAGATACGCAGTATTTT.